One sample yielded the 30 T cell receptor beta chains listed below, sequenced in a study of vaccination and CD4 T cells after COVID-19. Cultured CD4+ T-cell DNA underwent Oncomine TCR Beta short-read sequencing. TCRdb recomputed calls from the PCR reads with MiXCR, one row per CDR3 protein. The data show just over 20,000 distinct CDR3 sequences, about three quarters seen once. Their recognized antigens are unknown. Treatment defined: approximately 10-day PBMC culture with coronavirus spike peptide pools or control peptides (ViraFEST assay). The specimen was CD4+ T cells from blood, cultured in vitro. These receptors were taken from a human donor who had recovered from COVID-19.

The chain carries TRBV19 and TRBJ2-1; the match to TRBD1 covers 8 bases. CDR3 size: 14 residues. V shed 6 bases and J 5 bases; nucleotides not matched to a gene: 6. Germline V CDR1 and CDR2: LNHDA, SQIVND (reference sequence). CDR3 residues: CASRRGQENNEQFF. Written as DNA, the CDR3 is TGTGCCAGTAGGAGGGGACAGGAGAACAATGAGCAGTTCTTC.

The chain joins TRBV7-2 to TRBJ1-3; tentatively, D is TRBD1 (6 bases). CDR3 length: 16 residues. Trimming shortened V by 2 bases and J by 1 base, and 12 bases separated the two germline ends. Per the germline V gene, CDR1 is SGHTA and CDR2 is FQGNSA. The CDR3 reads CASSLRGGYSGNTIYF. CDR3 in DNA: TGTGCCAGCAGCTTACGGGGGGGCTATTCTGGAAACACCATATATTTT.

The chain links TRBV19 to TRBJ1-2; 10 bases agree with TRBD1. CDR1 is LNHDA, CDR2 SQIVND, per germline (reference sequence). Trimming removed 6 bases from V and 0 bases from J; junction bases left unmatched: 7. The CDR3 has 16 amino acids. The CDR3 spells CASRKWTGGANYGYTF. The CDR3, as DNA: TGTGCCAGTAGAAAATGGACAGGGGGAGCTAACTATGGCTACACCTTC.

This chain joins TRBV6-1 and TRBJ2-3; perhaps D is TRBD1 or TRBD2 (6 bases each). The length of the CDR3 is 16 residues. The V and J ends lost 6 bases and 1 base respectively, with 17 bases between them. Germline V gene sequence: CDR1 MNHNS, CDR2 SASEGT. Here the CDR3 reads CASSSDRGRGTDTQYF. The CDR3 DNA is TGTGCCAGCAGCAGTGACCGGGGGCGCGGCACAGATACGCAGTATTTT.

The rearrangement joins TRBV27 to TRBJ2-5; D remains ambiguous. Germline CDR1 MNHEY, CDR2 SMNVEV (reference sequence). The CDR3 length is 13 residues. Trimming removed 6 bases at V and 5 bases at J, with 13 bases between. The CDR3 DNA reads TGTGCCAGCAGAGAGACTGGTCGGGAGACCCAGTACTTC. Translation gives CASRETGRETQYF.

The J gene is TRBJ2-7, the V gene TRBV27, with TRBD2 identical over 7 bases. Trimming removed 7 bases from V and 2 bases from J; junction bases left unmatched: 11. This CDR3 region has 15 residues. From germline, CDR1 is MNHEY and CDR2 SMNVEV (reference sequence). In nucleotides, the CDR3 is TGTGCCAGCACCTTATTTAGGGCGGGGGCCTACGAGCAGTACTTC. Translation gives CASTLFRAGAYEQYF.

The chain links TRBV19 to TRBJ1-1; no clear D gene. The germline CDR1 and CDR2 sequences are LNHDA and SQIVND (reference sequence). The ends were cut back, 6 bases at V and 5 bases at J, with 10 bases in the middle. The CDR3 has 12 amino acids. Here the CDR3 reads CASSLIWTEAFF. The CDR3 region has the DNA TGTGCCAGTAGCCTGATTTGGACTGAAGCTTTCTTT.

The V call is TRBV12-3 or TRBV12-4, the J call TRBJ1-5; a possible D gene is TRBD1 (5 bases). The ends were cut back, 3 bases at V and 3 bases at J, with 12 bases in the middle. The CDR3 runs to 15 residues. The DNA for the CDR3 is TGTGCCAGCAGTTTCGCAGGGCAGGTCAATCAGCCCCAGCATTTT. Its protein product is CASSFAGQVNQPQHF.

This chain links TRBV10-2 with TRBJ1-1; TRBD1 agrees at 9 bases. With 4 bases clipped from V and 6 bases from J, the junction kept 3 bases outside the gene matches. The CDR3 extends over 13 amino acids. Germline V lookup: CDR1 WSHSY, CDR2 SAAADI. Here the CDR3 DNA reads TGCGCCAGCAGTGGGGACAGGGTCGCTGAAGCTTTCTTT. It specifies CASSGDRVAEAFF.

This chain's CDR3 is CASTEQGTGELFF. Written as DNA, the CDR3 is TGTGCCAGCACCGAGCAGGGGACCGGGGAGCTGTTTTTT. The chain links TRBV6-2 or TRBV6-3 to TRBJ2-2, with D possibly matching TRBD1 (6 bases). V shed 7 bases and J shed 5 bases, with 11 bases lying between them. The CDR3 is made up of 13 amino acids. The germline V gene encodes CDR1 MNHEY and CDR2 SVGEGT.

There are a few counts of this clonotype. V is TRBV20-1 and J is TRBJ1-5, with a possible D match to TRBD1 (6 bases). The V end was cut by 1 base, the J end by 4 bases, with 8 bases between. CDR3 size: 13 residues. Germline V gene sequence: CDR1 DFQATT, CDR2 SNEGSKA (reference sequence). The CDR3, as DNA: TGCAGTGCTAGAGGTACAGGGAATCAGCCCCAGCATTTT. This encodes CSARGTGNQPQHF.

This clonotype showed up just once. The chain uses TRBV27 and TRBJ2-3; 7 nucleotides line up with TRBD1. V shed 2 bases, J shed 0 bases, and the junction held 2 bases outside the gene matches. This CDR3 has 15 residues. Germline CDR1 and CDR2: MNHEY and SMNVEV (reference sequence). In nucleotides, the CDR3 is TGTGCCAGCAGTTTAAAGGGGGCTAGCACAGATACGCAGTATTTT. Its protein is CASSLKGASTDTQYF.

CDR3 loop: CASSRDLRDTQYF. DNA for the CDR3: TGTGCCAGCAGCAGGGACCTCAGGGATACGCAGTATTTT. This chain joins TRBV6-1 and TRBJ2-3, with D perhaps assigned TRBD1 or TRBD2 (5 bases each). This CDR3 spans 13 amino acids. Trimming took off 6 bases at V and 6 bases at J, with 13 bases between the two ends. Germline V gene lookup returns CDR1 MNHNS and CDR2 SASEGT.

This clonotype was recorded a few times. The V call is TRBV7-8, the J call TRBJ1-2; no clear D. Trimming stripped 6 bases from V and 4 bases from J, with 27 bases between. Germline values: CDR1 SGHVS, CDR2 FQNEAQ. This CDR3 is 18 amino acids long. The CDR3 DNA is TGTGCCAGCAGGCGAGGTAGAGGAAGGACGGGATTATCCTATGGCTACACCTTC. It translates to CASRRGRGRTGLSYGYTF.

The chain employs TRBV5-1 and TRBJ1-1, with D unclear. Germline V gives CDR1 SGHRS, CDR2 YFSETQ. The CDR3 spans 14 residues. V was pared by 3 bases and J by 0 bases, with 9 bases between. The CDR3 coding sequence is TGCGCCAGCAGCTACAGCTGGGTGAACACTGAAGCTTTCTTT. This codes for CASSYSWVNTEAFF.

The rearrangement uses TRBV28 and TRBJ1-5; D is possibly TRBD1 (6 bases). The CDR3 sequence is 16 residues long. V shed 5 bases and J shed 1 base, with 15 bases lying between them. From germline, CDR1 is MDHEN and CDR2 SYDVKM. In DNA, the CDR3 is TGTGCCAGCAGTCGGGACATGGCCAAGAGCAATCAGCCCCAGCATTTT. Residues: CASSRDMAKSNQPQHF.

This clonotype was picked up a small number of times. CDR3 in amino acids: CASTSDTDYGSPLHF. In DNA, the CDR3 is TGTGCCAGCACCTCGGACACGGACTATGGGTCACCCCTCCACTTT. The rearrangement joins TRBV6-1 to TRBJ1-6; the D gene is possibly TRBD1 (5 bases). Trimming took off 7 bases at V and 10 bases at J, with 20 bases between the two ends. The V gene's germline CDR1 is MNHNS and CDR2 SASEGT. The CDR3 is 15 amino acids.

The genes are TRBV6-1 and TRBJ2-2, with TRBD1 identical over 9 bases. The germline gives CDR1 MNHNS, CDR2 SASEGT. With 7 bases clipped from V and 5 bases from J, the junction kept 11 bases outside the gene matches. The CDR3 sequence is 16 residues long. The CDR3 region is CASNPGQGRGTGELFF. The CDR3 region has the DNA TGTGCCAGCAACCCCGGACAGGGGAGGGGGACCGGGGAGCTGTTTTTT.

This clonotype was counted a few times. This chain uses TRBV19 with TRBJ1-5, with no clear D. The germline CDR1 and CDR2 sequences are LNHDA and SQIVND (reference sequence). Deletions cut 1 base from V and 6 bases from J, with 10 bases between. The CDR3 covers 14 residues. The CDR3 nucleotides are TGTGCCAGTAGTATAGTCTCCAAAGGTCAGCCCCAGCATTTT. Amino acids: CASSIVSKGQPQHF.

This clonotype was detected once. The V call is TRBV19, the J call TRBJ2-5, with a tentative D call TRBD2 (5 bases). Germline-derived CDR1 and CDR2 are LNHDA and SQIVND (reference sequence). There are 12 residues in the CDR3. Trimming pared 5 bases from V and 3 bases from J, leaving 7 bases between. The CDR3 DNA sequence: TGTGCCAGTAGTTTCGGGGAAGAGACCCAGTACTTC. It codes for CASSFGEETQYF.

J is TRBJ1-1 and V is TRBV19, with D perhaps TRBD1 (6 bases). Germline-derived CDR1 and CDR2 are LNHDA and SQIVND (reference sequence). The CDR3 has 14 residues. Trimming removed 5 bases from V and 1 base from J, with 11 bases in between. The CDR3 spells CASSQGRTNTEAFF. The CDR3 DNA sequence: TGTGCCAGTAGTCAGGGGAGGACGAACACTGAAGCTTTCTTT. The full variable domain, completed using reference TRBV19 and TRBJ1-1, is DGGITQSPKYLFRKEGQNVTLSCEQNLNHDAMYWYRQDPGQGLRLIYYSQIVNDFQKGDIAEGYSVSREKKESFPLTVTSAQKNPTAFYLCASSQGRTNTEAFFGQGTRLTVV.

This chain joins TRBV20-1 and TRBJ1-6; TRBD1 might be the D (5 bases). The germline V and J ends were trimmed by 2 bases and 8 bases, with 10 bases remaining between them. The CDR3 has 13 residues. CDR1 is DFQATT, CDR2 SNEGSKA, per germline (reference sequence). The CDR3 nucleotides read TGCAGTGCTAGAAGGGGAGCAGATTCACCCCTCCACTTT. This gives the protein CSARRGADSPLHF.

A few counts support this clonotype. The J gene is TRBJ1-1, the V gene TRBV2; D is unclear. Germline V lookup: CDR1 SNHLY, CDR2 FYNNEI. The CDR3 covers 13 residues. V gave up 6 bases and J gave up 1 base, with 9 bases separating them. The CDR3 DNA is TGTGCCAGCAGGGCGGCCGAGAACACTGAAGCTTTCTTT. It encodes CASRAAENTEAFF.

The chain recombines TRBV12-3 or TRBV12-4 with TRBJ1-1; D gene uncertain. The CDR3 is made up of 14 amino acids. V was cut by 7 bases and J by 7 bases, with 19 bases left in between. CDR3 bases: TGTGCCAGCATGGCAGCCTCACGTGGGCTTGAAGCTTTCTTT. Amino acids: CASMAASRGLEAFF.

The V call is TRBV20-1, the J call TRBJ1-5, with D perhaps matching TRBD1 (6 bases). This CDR3 is 12 amino acids long. V gave up 3 bases and J gave up 5 bases, with 8 bases separating them. CDR1 is DFQATT and CDR2 is SNEGSKA in the germline V gene (reference sequence). The CDR3 DNA reads as TGCAGTGCTAGGGGGGCGCATCAGCCCCAGCATTTT. Translation: CSARGAHQPQHF.

The chain is built from TRBV15 and TRBJ1-1, with D maybe TRBD1 (5 bases). The CDR3 contains 13 residues. V was cut by 5 bases and J by 3 bases, with 10 bases left in between. CDR1 is LNHNV and CDR2 is YYDKDF in the germline V gene (reference sequence). The CDR3 bases are TGTGCCACCAGCGACAGTTTGGACACTGAAGCTTTCTTT. Its protein is CATSDSLDTEAFF.

This chain joins TRBV6-2 or TRBV6-3 and TRBJ1-5, with a weak D call TRBD1 (5 bases). The germline V gene encodes CDR1 MNHEY and CDR2 SVGEGT. Trimming took off 10 bases at V and 0 bases at J, with 16 bases between the two ends. The CDR3 length is 15 residues. Here the CDR3 reads CAISGWGNSNQPQHF. The CDR3 DNA reads TGTGCCATCTCGGGGTGGGGCAATAGCAATCAGCCCCAGCATTTT.

The chain employs TRBV5-4 and TRBJ2-3; D uncertain. V was cut by 1 base and J by 2 bases, with 11 bases left in between. The V gene's germline CDR1 is SGHNT and CDR2 YYREEE (reference sequence). This CDR3 has 15 residues. The CDR3 is CASSLQTSDTDTQYF. DNA for the CDR3: TGTGCCAGCAGCTTGCAGACTTCCGACACAGATACGCAGTATTTT.

This clonotype was observed a few times. This chain connects TRBV27 to TRBJ2-7; 8 bases line up with TRBD2. CDR1 is MNHEY and CDR2 is SMNVEV in the germline V gene (reference sequence). Trimming took 0 bases from V and 6 from J; bases not matched to a gene: 10. The CDR3 sequence is 16 residues long. The CDR3 sequence is CASSLSSAGGRREQYF. CDR3 sequence (DNA): TGTGCCAGCAGTTTATCGAGTGCGGGAGGCCGCCGCGAGCAGTACTTC.

This clonotype has only one observation. V gene TRBV7-3 combines with J gene TRBJ1-6; D is undetermined. Between the trimmed V and J ends, which lost 10 bases and 0 bases, there was a span of 16 bases. CDR3 length equals 16 residues. Looked up from germline, CDR1 is SGHTA and CDR2 is FQGTGA. CDR3: CANTLVGRSYNSPLHF. As DNA, the CDR3 is TGTGCCAATACGTTGGTGGGCCGCTCCTATAATTCACCCCTCCACTTT.